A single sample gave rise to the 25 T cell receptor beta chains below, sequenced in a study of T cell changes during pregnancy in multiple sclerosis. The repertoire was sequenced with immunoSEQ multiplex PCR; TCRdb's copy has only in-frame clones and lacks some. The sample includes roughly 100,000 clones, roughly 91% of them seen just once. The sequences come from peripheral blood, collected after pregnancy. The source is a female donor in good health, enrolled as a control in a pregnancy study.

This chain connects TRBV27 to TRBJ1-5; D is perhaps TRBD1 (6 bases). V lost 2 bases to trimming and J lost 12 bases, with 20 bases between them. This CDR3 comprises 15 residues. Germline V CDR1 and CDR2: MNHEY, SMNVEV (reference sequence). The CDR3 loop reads CASSLNGWGPGDQHF. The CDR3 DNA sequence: TGTGCCAGCAGTTTAAACGGATGGGGACCAGGGGACCAGCATTTT.

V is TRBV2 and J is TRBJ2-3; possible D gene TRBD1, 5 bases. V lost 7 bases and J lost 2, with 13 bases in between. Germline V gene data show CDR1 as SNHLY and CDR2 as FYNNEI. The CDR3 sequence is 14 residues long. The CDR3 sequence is CASKRQQYTDTQYF. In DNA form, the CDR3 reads TGTGCCAGCAAGAGACAGCAGTACACAGATACGCAGTATTTT. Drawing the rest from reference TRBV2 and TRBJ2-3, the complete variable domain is EPEVTQTPSHQVTQMGQEVILRCVPISNHLYFYWYRQILGQKVEFLVSFYNNEISEKSEIFDDQFSVERPDGSNFTLKIRSTKLEDSAMYFCASKRQQYTDTQYFGPGTRLTVL.

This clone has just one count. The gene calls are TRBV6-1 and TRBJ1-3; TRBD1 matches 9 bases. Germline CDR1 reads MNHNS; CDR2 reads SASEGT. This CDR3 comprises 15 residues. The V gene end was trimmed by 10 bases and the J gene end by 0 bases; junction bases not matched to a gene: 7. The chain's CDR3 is CATGTGRFSGNTIYF. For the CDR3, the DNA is TGTGCCACCGGGACAGGGAGATTCTCTGGAAACACCATATATTTT.

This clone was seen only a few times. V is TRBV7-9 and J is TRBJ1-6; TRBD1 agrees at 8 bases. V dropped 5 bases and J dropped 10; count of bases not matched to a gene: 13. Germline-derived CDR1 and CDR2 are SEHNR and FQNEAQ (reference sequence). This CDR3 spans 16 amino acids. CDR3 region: CASSPHRGKEGSPLHF. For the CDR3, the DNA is TGTGCCAGCAGCCCACACAGGGGGAAGGAGGGATCACCCCTCCACTTT.

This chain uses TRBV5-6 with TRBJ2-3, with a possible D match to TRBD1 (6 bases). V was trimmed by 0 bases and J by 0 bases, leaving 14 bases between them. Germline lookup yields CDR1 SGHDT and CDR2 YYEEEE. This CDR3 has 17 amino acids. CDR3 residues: CASSLAWGTLSTDTQYF. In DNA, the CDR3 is TGTGCCAGCAGCTTGGCCTGGGGGACATTGAGCACAGATACGCAGTATTTT.

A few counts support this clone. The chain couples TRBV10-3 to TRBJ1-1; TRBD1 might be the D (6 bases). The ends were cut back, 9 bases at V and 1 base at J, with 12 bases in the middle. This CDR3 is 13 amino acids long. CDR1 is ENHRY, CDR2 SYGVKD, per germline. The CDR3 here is CAIRQDQNTEAFF. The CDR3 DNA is TGTGCCATACGACAGGACCAGAACACTGAAGCTTTCTTT.

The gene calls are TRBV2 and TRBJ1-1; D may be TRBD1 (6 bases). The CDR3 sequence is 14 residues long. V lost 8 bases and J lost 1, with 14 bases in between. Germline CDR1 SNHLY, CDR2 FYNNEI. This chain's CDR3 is CASEGDRRNTEAFF. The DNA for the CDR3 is TGTGCCAGCGAGGGCGACAGGAGGAACACTGAAGCTTTCTTT.

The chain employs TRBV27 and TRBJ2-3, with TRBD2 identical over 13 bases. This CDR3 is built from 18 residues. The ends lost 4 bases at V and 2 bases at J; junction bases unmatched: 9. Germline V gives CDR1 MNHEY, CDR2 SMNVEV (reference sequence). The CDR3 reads CASSSPRTSGRVTDTQYF. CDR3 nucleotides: TGTGCCAGCAGTTCCCCCCGGACTAGCGGGAGAGTCACAGATACGCAGTATTTT.

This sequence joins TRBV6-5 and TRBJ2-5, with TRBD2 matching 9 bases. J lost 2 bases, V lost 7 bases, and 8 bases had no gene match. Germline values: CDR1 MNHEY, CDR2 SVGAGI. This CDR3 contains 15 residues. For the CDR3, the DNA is TGTGCCAGCAAGTGGCGGGGGGGCCGGCAAGAGACCCAGTACTTC. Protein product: CASKWRGGRQETQYF.

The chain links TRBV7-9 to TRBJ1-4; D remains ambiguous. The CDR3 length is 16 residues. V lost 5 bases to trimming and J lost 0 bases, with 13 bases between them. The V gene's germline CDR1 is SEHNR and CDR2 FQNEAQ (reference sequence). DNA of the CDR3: TGTGCCAGCAGCGAGTCCCCAATTCCAACTAATGAAAAACTGTTTTTT. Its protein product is CASSESPIPTNEKLFF.

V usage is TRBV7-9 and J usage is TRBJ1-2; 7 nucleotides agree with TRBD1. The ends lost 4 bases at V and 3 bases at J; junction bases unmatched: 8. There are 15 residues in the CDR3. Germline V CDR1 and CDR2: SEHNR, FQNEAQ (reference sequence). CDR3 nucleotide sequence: TGTGCCAGCAGCTCCCCGAGGGGGCAGGACTATGGCTACACCTTC. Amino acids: CASSSPRGQDYGYTF.

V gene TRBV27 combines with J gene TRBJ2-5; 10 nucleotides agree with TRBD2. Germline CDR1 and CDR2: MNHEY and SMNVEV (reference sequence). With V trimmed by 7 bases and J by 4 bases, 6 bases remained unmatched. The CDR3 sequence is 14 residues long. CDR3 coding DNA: TGTGCCAGCAACAAGCGGGGGGGCCCAGAGACCCAGTACTTC. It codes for CASNKRGGPETQYF.

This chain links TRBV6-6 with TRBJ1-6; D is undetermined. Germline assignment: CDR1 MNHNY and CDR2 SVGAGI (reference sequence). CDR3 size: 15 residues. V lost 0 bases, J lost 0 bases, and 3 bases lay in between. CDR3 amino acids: CASSYSSSYNSPLHF. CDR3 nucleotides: TGTGCCAGCAGTTACTCCAGCTCCTATAATTCACCCCTCCACTTT.

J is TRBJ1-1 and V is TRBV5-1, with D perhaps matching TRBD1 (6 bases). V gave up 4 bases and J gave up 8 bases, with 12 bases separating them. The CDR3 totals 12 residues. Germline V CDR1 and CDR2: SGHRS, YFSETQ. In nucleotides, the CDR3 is TGCGCCAGCAGCCCCCACGGACAGGAAGCTTTCTTT. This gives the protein CASSPHGQEAFF.

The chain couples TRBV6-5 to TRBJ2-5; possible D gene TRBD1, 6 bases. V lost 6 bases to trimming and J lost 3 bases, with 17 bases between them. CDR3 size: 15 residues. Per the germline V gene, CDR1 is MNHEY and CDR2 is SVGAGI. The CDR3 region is CASRPQGFDKETQYF. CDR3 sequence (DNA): TGTGCCAGCAGACCTCAGGGGTTCGATAAAGAGACCCAGTACTTC.

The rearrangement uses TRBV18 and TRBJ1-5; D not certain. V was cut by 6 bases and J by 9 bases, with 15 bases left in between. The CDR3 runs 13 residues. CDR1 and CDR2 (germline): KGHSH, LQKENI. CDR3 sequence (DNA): TGTGCCAGCTCGTCTGGGTCGGGTGGGCCCCAGCATTTT. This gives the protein CASSSGSGGPQHF. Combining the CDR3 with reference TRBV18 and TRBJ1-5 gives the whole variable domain NAGVMQNPRHLVRRRGQEARLRCSPMKGHSHVYWYRQLPEEGLKFMVYLQKENIIDESGMPKERFSAEFPKEGPSILRIQQVVRGDSAAYFCASSSGSGGPQHFGDGTRLSIL.

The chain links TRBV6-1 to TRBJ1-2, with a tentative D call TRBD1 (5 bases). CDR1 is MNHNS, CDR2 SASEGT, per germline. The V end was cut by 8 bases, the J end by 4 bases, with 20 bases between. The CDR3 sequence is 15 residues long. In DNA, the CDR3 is TGTGCCAGCCTATTGGGGGGGGTTGCAGGCTATGGCTACACCTTC. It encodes CASLLGGVAGYGYTF.

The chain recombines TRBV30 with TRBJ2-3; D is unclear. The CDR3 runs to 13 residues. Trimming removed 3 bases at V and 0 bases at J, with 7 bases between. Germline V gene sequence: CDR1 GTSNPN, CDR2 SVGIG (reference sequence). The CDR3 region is CAWSEHSTDTQYF. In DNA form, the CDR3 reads TGTGCCTGGAGCGAACATAGCACAGATACGCAGTATTTT.

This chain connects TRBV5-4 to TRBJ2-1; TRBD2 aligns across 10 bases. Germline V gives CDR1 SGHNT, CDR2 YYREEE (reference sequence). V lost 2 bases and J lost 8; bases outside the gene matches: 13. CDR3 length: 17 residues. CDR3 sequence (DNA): TGTGCCAGCAGCTTTAGCACTAGCGGGGCACGAGGGGATGAGCAGTTCTTC. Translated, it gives CASSFSTSGARGDEQFF.

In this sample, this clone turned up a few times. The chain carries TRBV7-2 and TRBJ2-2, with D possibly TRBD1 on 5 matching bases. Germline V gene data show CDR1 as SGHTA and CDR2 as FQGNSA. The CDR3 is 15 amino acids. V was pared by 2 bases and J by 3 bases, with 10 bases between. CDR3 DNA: TGTGCCAGCAGCTTAAAAGGGGTCCACACCGGGGAGCTGTTTTTT. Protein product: CASSLKGVHTGELFF.

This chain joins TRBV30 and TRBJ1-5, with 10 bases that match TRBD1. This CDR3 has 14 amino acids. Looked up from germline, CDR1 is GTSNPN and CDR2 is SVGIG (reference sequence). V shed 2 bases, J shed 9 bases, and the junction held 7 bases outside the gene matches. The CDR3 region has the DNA TGTGCCTGGAGTTCGGGACAGGGGAGTTGGCCCCAGCATTTT. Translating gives CAWSSGQGSWPQHF.

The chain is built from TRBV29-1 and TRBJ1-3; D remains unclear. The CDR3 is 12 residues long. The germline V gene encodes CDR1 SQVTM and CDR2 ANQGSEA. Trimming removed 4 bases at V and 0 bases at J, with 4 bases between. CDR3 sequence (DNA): TGCAGCGTTGGGGCCTCTGGAAACACCATATATTTT. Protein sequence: CSVGASGNTIYF.

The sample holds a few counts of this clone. CDR3 sequence reads: CASRPGANSPLHF. CDR3 bases: TGTGCCAGCCGCCCAGGGGCCAATTCACCCCTCCACTTT. The chain joins TRBV28 to TRBJ1-6; maybe TRBD1 (6 bases). The germline V gene encodes CDR1 MDHEN and CDR2 SYDVKM. The CDR3 runs to 13 residues. The V and J ends lost 8 bases and 7 bases respectively, with 12 bases between them.

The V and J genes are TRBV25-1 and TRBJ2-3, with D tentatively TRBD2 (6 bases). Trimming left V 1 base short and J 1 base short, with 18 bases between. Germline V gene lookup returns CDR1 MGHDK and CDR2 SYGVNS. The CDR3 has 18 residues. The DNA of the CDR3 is TGTGCCAGCAGTGAATGGGGGGAGCTAGCGACAGGCACAGATACGCAGTATTTT. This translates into CASSEWGELATGTDTQYF.

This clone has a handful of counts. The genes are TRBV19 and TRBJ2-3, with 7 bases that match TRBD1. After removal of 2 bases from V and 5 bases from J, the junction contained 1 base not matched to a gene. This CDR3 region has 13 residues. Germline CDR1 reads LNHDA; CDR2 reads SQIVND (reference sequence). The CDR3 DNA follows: TGTGCCAGTAGTATACAGGGGGTAGATACGCAGTATTTT. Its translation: CASSIQGVDTQYF.